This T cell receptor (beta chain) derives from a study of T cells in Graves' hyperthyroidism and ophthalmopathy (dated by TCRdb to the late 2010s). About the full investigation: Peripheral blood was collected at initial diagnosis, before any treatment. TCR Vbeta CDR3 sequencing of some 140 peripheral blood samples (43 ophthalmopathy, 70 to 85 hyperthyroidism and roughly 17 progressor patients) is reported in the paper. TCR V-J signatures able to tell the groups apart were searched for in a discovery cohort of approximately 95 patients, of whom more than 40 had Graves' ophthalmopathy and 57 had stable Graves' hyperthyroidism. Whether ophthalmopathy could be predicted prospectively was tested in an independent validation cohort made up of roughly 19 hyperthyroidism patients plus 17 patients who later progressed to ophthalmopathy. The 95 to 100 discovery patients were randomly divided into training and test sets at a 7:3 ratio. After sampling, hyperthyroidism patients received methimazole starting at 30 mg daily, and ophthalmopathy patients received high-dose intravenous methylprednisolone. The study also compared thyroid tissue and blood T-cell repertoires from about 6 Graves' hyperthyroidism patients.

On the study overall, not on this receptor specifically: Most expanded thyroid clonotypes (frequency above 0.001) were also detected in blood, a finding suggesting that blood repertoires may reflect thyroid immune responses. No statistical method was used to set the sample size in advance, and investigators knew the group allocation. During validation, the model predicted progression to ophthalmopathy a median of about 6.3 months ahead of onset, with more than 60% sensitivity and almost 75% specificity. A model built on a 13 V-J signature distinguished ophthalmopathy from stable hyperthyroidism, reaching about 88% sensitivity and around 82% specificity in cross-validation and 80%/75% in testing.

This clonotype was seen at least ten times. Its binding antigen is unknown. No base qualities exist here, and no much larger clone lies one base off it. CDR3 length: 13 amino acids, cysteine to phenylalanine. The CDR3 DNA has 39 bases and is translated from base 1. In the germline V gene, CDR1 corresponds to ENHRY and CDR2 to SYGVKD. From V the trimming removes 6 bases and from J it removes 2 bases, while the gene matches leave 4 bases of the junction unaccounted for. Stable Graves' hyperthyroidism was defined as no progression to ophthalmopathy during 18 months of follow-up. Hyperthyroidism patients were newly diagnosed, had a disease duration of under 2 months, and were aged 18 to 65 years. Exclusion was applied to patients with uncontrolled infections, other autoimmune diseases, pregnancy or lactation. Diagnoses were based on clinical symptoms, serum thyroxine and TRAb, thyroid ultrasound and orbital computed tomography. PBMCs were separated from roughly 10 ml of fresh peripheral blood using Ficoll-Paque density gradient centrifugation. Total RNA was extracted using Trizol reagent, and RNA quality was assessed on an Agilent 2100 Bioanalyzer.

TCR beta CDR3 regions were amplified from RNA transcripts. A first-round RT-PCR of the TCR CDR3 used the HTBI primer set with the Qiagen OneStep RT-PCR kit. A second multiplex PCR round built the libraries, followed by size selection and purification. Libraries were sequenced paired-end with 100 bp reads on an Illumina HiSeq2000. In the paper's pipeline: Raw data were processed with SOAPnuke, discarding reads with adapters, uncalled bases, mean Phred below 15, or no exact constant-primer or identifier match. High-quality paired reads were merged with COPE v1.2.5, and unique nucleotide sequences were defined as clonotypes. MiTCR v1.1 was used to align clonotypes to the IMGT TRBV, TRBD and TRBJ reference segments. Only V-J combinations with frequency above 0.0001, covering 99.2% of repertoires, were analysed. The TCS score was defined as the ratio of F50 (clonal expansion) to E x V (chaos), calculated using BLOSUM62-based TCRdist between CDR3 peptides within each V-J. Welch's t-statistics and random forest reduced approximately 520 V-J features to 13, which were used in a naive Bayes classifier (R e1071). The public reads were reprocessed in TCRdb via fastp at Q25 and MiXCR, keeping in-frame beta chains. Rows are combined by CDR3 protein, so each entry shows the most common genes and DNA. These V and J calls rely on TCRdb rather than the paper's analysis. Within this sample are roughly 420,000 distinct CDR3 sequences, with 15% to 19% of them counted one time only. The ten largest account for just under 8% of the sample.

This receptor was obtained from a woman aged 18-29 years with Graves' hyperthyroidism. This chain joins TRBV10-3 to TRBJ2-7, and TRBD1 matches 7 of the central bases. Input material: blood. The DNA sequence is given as TGTGCCATCAGCTGGGACAGAGCCTACGAGCAGTACTTC. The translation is CAISWDRAYEQYF.